These 28 T cell receptor beta chains were sequenced from one sample in a study of T-cell memory formation after mild COVID-19. MiXCR, run by TCRdb on the 5' RACE reads, gives a single entry per CDR3 protein. Seen here are hundreds of thousands of distinct CDR3 sequences, around 15% observed once, and the top ten hold roughly a fifth. Input material: PBMCs or a T cell subset sorted from them (not recorded which). These receptors came from a man aged 18 to 29 who had mild COVID-19 (a few samples of this study predate the infection). Cell type and time point are not known.

The chain joins TRBV20-1 to TRBJ2-7; weak D call: TRBD2 (6 bases). The CDR3 has 16 residues. Per the germline V gene, CDR1 is DFQATT and CDR2 is SNEGSKA (reference sequence). The germline V and J ends were trimmed by 5 bases and 5 bases, with 25 bases remaining between them. In DNA form, the CDR3 reads TGCAGTGCTCTCCCAGGTATTGGCGGGGCTGGACACGAGCAGTACGTC. Amino acid sequence: CSALPGIGGAGHEQYV.

The chain joins TRBV7-2 to TRBJ2-2, with D possibly matching TRBD1 (6 bases). CDR3 length: 15 residues. Germline V lookup: CDR1 SGHTA, CDR2 FQGNSA. With 1 base removed from V and 7 bases from J, the gap between germline ends came to 13 bases. This chain's CDR3 is CASSLDGTIFGELFF. For the CDR3, the DNA is TGTGCCAGCAGCTTAGACGGGACAATCTTCGGGGAGCTGTTTTTT.

There are a few counts of this clonotype. The chain combines TRBV12-3 or TRBV12-4 with TRBJ1-5; TRBD1 is a possible D gene (5 bases). The V end was cut by 5 bases, the J end by 6 bases, with 14 bases between. The CDR3 covers 14 residues. This CDR3 reads CASSRGTEGQPQHF. Here the CDR3 DNA reads TGTGCCAGCAGTCGGGGGACGGAGGGTCAGCCCCAGCATTTT.

This clonotype has a handful of counts. J is TRBJ1-4 and V is TRBV7-2; D remains ambiguous. The ends were cut back, 7 bases at V and 4 bases at J, with 10 bases in the middle. The CDR3 consists of 13 residues. In germline, CDR1 is SGHTA, CDR2 FQGNSA. CDR3 region: CASTPTRNEKLFF. CDR3 nucleotides: TGTGCCAGCACTCCTACCCGTAATGAAAAACTGTTTTTT.

V usage is TRBV2 and J usage is TRBJ1-1; 7 bases align to TRBD1. Trimming cost V 5 bases and J 2 bases; bases outside gene matches: 8. Germline CDR1 is SNHLY and CDR2 is FYNNEI. The CDR3 spans 15 residues. CDR3 DNA: TGTGCCAGCAGTAAAAGGGACAGACCAAACACTGAAGCTTTCTTT. Protein product: CASSKRDRPNTEAFF.

This clonotype has just a few counts. The rearrangement links TRBV7-2 to TRBJ2-3; maybe TRBD1 (8 bases). The germline CDR1 and CDR2 sequences are SGHTA and FQGNSA. V was trimmed by 8 bases and J by 6 bases, leaving 18 bases between them. The CDR3 contains 14 residues. The DNA for the CDR3 is TGTGCCAGCGGATTCAGGGGGCGGGGGGATACGCAGTATTTT. Its translation is CASGFRGRGDTQYF.

CDR3 bases: TGCAGTGCCACCCCCTTGGGGGGCGCGACCGGGGAGCTGTTTTTT. This sequence encodes CSATPLGGATGELFF. V is TRBV20-1 and J is TRBJ2-2; D may correspond to TRBD1 or TRBD2 (6 bases each). V lost 6 bases and J 5 bases, leaving 19 bases between the germline ends. This CDR3 region has 15 residues. The germline V gene has CDR1 DFQATT and CDR2 SNEGSKA (reference sequence).

CDR3 in amino acids: CASSFVGGGNEQFF. In nucleotides, the CDR3 is TGCGCCAGCAGCTTTGTGGGGGGCGGAAATGAGCAGTTCTTC. J is TRBJ2-1 and V is TRBV5-1; D is tentatively TRBD1 or TRBD2 (6 bases each). Per the germline V gene, CDR1 is SGHRS and CDR2 is YFSETQ. This CDR3 is built from 14 residues. V lost 2 bases to trimming and J lost 7 bases, with 13 bases between them.

This clonotype was detected only a few times. This chain joins TRBV15 and TRBJ1-1; D is ambiguous. The germline V gene has CDR1 LNHNV and CDR2 YYDKDF (reference sequence). V lost 0 bases and J lost 4, with 18 bases in between. The CDR3 is 17 amino acids. CDR3 region: CATSRDLLVGEGTEAFF. The CDR3, as DNA: TGTGCCACCAGCAGAGATTTGCTCGTCGGGGAGGGCACTGAAGCTTTCTTT.

This clonotype was seen only a few times. The V call is TRBV24-1, the J call TRBJ2-1; 9 positions agree with TRBD1. Trimming took 5 bases from V and 7 from J; bases not matched to a gene: 8. Germline V CDR1 and CDR2: KGHDR, SFDVKD. This CDR3 is built from 15 residues. DNA for the CDR3: TGTGCCACCAGTGGAACCGGGACAGGGTTAAATGAGCAGTTCTTC. It is translated as CATSGTGTGLNEQFF.

This clonotype was counted at least ten times. This chain uses TRBV7-6 with TRBJ2-1, with D unclear. CDR1 and CDR2 (germline): SGHVS, FNYEAQ. There are 13 residues in the CDR3. V shed 1 base and J shed 9 bases, with 10 bases lying between them. The CDR3 bases are TGTGCCAGCAGCTTAGGGGCCTTCGGTGAGCAGTTCTTC. This sequence encodes CASSLGAFGEQFF.

Here the CDR3 DNA reads TGCGCCAGCAGCCAAGACCCCTCTACCACTGAAGCTTTCTTT. Amino acids: CASSQDPSTTEAFF. The chain joins TRBV4-1 to TRBJ1-1; D unresolved. V lost 0 bases, J lost 4 bases, and 9 bases lay in between. The V gene's germline CDR1 is MGHRA and CDR2 YSYEKL. The CDR3 runs to 14 residues.

In this sample, this clonotype turned up a few times. The J gene is TRBJ2-1, the V gene TRBV6-5; 10 bases match TRBD1. This CDR3 region has 18 residues. Germline loops: CDR1 MNHEY, CDR2 SVGAGI. The ends lost 1 base at V and 5 bases at J; junction bases unmatched: 11. The CDR3 nucleotides are TGTGCCAGCAGTTACTGCGCCGAAGGGACAGGGGTCCACAATGAGCAGTTCTTC. This translates into CASSYCAEGTGVHNEQFF.

In its sample, this clonotype was seen many times. The chain employs TRBV2 and TRBJ2-1; 11 bases are shared with TRBD2. The CDR3 totals 12 residues. V was clipped by 6 bases and J by 12 bases; unmatched bases: 4. Germline V gives CDR1 SNHLY, CDR2 FYNNEI. CDR3 DNA: TGTGCCAGCAGGGCTAGCGGGGGGTCGCAGTTCTTC. It yields the protein CASRASGGSQFF.

This clonotype occurred a few times. The rearrangement links TRBV3-1 to TRBJ2-2; no clear D. This CDR3 spans 14 amino acids. Germline V lookup: CDR1 LGHDT, CDR2 YNNKEL (reference sequence). Trimming removed 6 bases at V and 7 bases at J, with 15 bases between. CDR3 in DNA: TGTGCCAGCAGTGAAGCGACTGGTCTCGGGGAGCTGTTTTTT. This codes for CASSEATGLGELFF.

J is TRBJ2-2 and V is TRBV7-3, with 10 bases matching TRBD1. The V and J ends lost 4 bases and 7 bases, in that order; junction bases with no gene match: 6. Germline CDR1 reads SGHTA; CDR2 reads FQGTGA. This CDR3 has 15 residues. The CDR3 sequence: CASSYQGQGHGELFF. CDR3 DNA: TGTGCCAGCAGCTATCAGGGACAGGGGCACGGGGAGCTGTTTTTT.

The V and J genes are TRBV7-8 and TRBJ1-5, with D uncertain. Trimming left V 6 bases short and J 2 bases short, with 17 bases between. The CDR3 runs 16 residues. Germline V CDR1 and CDR2: SGHVS, FQNEAQ. CDR3 DNA sequence: TGTGCCAGCAGGTTAAGGGTATTAACCCGCAATCAGCCCCAGCATTTT. Residues: CASRLRVLTRNQPQHF.

This clonotype was seen only a few times. The CDR3 DNA follows: TGTGCCGCCAGGACAGGGAACAATGAGCAGTTCTTC. It yields the protein CAARTGNNEQFF. This chain links TRBV10-3 with TRBJ2-1; 8 bases map to TRBD1. The CDR3 has 12 residues. Germline values: CDR1 ENHRY, CDR2 SYGVKD. The ends lost 11 bases at V and 5 bases at J; junction bases unmatched: 5.

This clonotype was seen more than once but under ten times. The chain is built from TRBV12-3 or TRBV12-4 and TRBJ1-2, with D possibly TRBD1 on 5 matching bases. V was cut by 1 base and J by 8 bases, with 14 bases left in between. The CDR3 consists of 14 residues. Here the CDR3 reads CASSLGRGWHGYTF. CDR3 bases: TGTGCCAGCAGTTTAGGCCGGGGGTGGCACGGCTACACCTTC.

The genes are TRBV6-6 and TRBJ2-1; no clear D gene. The germline V gene encodes CDR1 MNHNY and CDR2 SVGAGI (reference sequence). The CDR3 sequence is 14 residues long. V gave up 8 bases and J gave up 8 bases, with 19 bases separating them. CDR3 amino acids: CASSAASSIDEQFF. The DNA of the CDR3 is TGTGCCAGCTCGGCAGCCTCTTCTATCGATGAGCAGTTCTTC.

This clonotype was observed a handful of times. The chain is built from TRBV4-1 and TRBJ2-1; no reliable D call. Germline loops: CDR1 MGHRA, CDR2 YSYEKL. V gave up 2 bases and J gave up 0 bases, with 11 bases separating them. The CDR3 length is 16 residues. The CDR3 DNA sequence: TGCGCCAGCAGCCAACGGTCCCTCTTCTCCTACAATGAGCAGTTCTTC. Protein product: CASSQRSLFSYNEQFF.

The chain carries TRBV6-2 or TRBV6-3 and TRBJ2-5; 11 bases line up with TRBD2. In germline, CDR1 is MNHEY, CDR2 SVGEGT. The length of the CDR3 is 16 residues. Trimming removed 8 bases from V and 5 bases from J; junction bases left unmatched: 13. CDR3 bases: TGTGCCAGCCGGTTACTAGCGGGGGAGATCGAGGAGACCCAGTACTTC. Amino acid sequence: CASRLLAGEIEETQYF.

In this sample, this clonotype turned up a few times. The V and J genes are TRBV25-1 and TRBJ2-2, with D perhaps given as TRBD1 or TRBD2 (5 bases each). CDR1 is MGHDK and CDR2 is SYGVNS in the germline V gene. This CDR3 has 16 amino acids. V was pared by 0 bases and J by 7 bases, with 15 bases between. The CDR3 sequence: CASSEYPGDLGGELFF. DNA for the CDR3: TGTGCCAGCAGTGAATACCCTGGGGACCTCGGCGGGGAGCTGTTTTTT.

The table lists this clonotype with a few counts. The chain has TRBV25-1 and TRBJ1-1; D remains unclear. This CDR3 has 14 residues. The V gene's germline CDR1 is MGHDK and CDR2 SYGVNS. V lost 2 bases, J lost 6 bases, and 13 bases lay in between. This CDR3 is CASSERKGWAEAFF. The CDR3, as DNA: TGTGCCAGCAGTGAACGGAAGGGTTGGGCTGAAGCTTTCTTT.

A few counts support this clonotype. This chain uses TRBV7-2 with TRBJ1-1; the D is unclear. With 1 base removed from V and 6 bases from J, the gap between germline ends came to 18 bases. The CDR3 totals 16 residues. CDR1 and CDR2 (germline): SGHTA, FQGNSA. In DNA form, the CDR3 reads TGTGCCAGCAGCTTAGGATTGCTGGGCCTTTCTGCTGAAGCTTTCTTT. This sequence encodes CASSLGLLGLSAEAFF.

This clonotype occurred many times. V usage is TRBV7-2 and J usage is TRBJ1-2; 11 bases match TRBD1. The V gene's germline CDR1 is SGHTA and CDR2 FQGNSA. The CDR3 runs 14 residues. The junction had 1 base not matched to a gene; V was cut back by 3 bases and J by 4 bases. The CDR3 region is CASSFGTGGYGYTF. For the CDR3, the DNA is TGTGCCAGCAGCTTCGGGACAGGGGGCTATGGCTACACCTTC.

The gene calls are TRBV2 and TRBJ2-7; D might be TRBD1 (6 bases). The V gene lost 1 base and the J gene lost 3 bases, with 10 bases spanning the gap. CDR1 is SNHLY and CDR2 is FYNNEI in the germline V gene. The CDR3 extends over 14 amino acids. CDR3 DNA sequence: TGTGCCAGCAGTGAAGGTGGACAGTTCTACGAGCAGTACTTC. Its protein product is CASSEGGQFYEQYF.

This clonotype was seen ten or more times. The rearrangement uses TRBV5-5 and TRBJ2-3, with TRBD1 identical over 10 bases. The CDR3 has 16 amino acids. V was clipped by 4 bases and J by 4 bases; unmatched bases: 9. Germline CDR1 SGHKS, CDR2 YYEKEE (reference sequence). In DNA, the CDR3 is TGTGCCAGCAGCCCGCGGGACAGGGGCCGGGCAGATACGCAGTATTTT. Translation: CASSPRDRGRADTQYF.